The 17 T cell receptor beta chains in this list originate from one sample, sequenced in a study of lymphopenia after photon versus proton radiotherapy. The protocol was immunoSEQ multiplex PCR, while the TCRdb copy is restricted to in-frame clones and leaves out a portion. The sample comprises 13,000 to 15,000 clones, 65% to 85% of which are singletons, and 25% to 30% rests with the top ten. Sequenced material: peripheral blood, taken from a patient treated with photon-based radiotherapy. These receptor sequences come from a man aged 45 to 65 with gastric cancer.

The DNA of the CDR3 is TGTGCCAGCTCCGGGACAGCGAACACCGGGGAGCTGTTTTTT. It is translated as CASSGTANTGELFF. V gene TRBV18 combines with J gene TRBJ2-2; TRBD1 matches 7 bases. This CDR3 is built from 14 residues. CDR1 and CDR2 (germline): KGHSH, LQKENI. Germline trimming cut 6 bases from V and 0 bases from J; bases unmatched to any gene: 1.

The rearrangement links TRBV5-1 to TRBJ2-3, with D unclear. V shed 0 bases and J shed 4 bases, with 6 bases lying between them. Germline values: CDR1 SGHRS, CDR2 YFSETQ. This CDR3 has 13 amino acids. The DNA of the CDR3 is TGCGCCAGCAGCTTGGCCGTGGCAGATACGCAGTATTTT. Translated: CASSLAVADTQYF.

This clone has only a few counts. In DNA, the CDR3 is TGTGCCAGCACCGATCAAGGAGGAGGGGGCCCGATACCCCTCCACTTT. Protein product: CASTDQGGGGPIPLHF. The chain couples TRBV11-1 to TRBJ1-6; 7 nucleotides agree with TRBD1. CDR3 length: 16 amino acids. V was clipped by 7 bases and J by 12 bases; unmatched bases: 18. From germline, CDR1 is SGHAT and CDR2 FQDESV (reference sequence).

This clone is a singleton in its sample. V gene TRBV6-5 combines with J gene TRBJ2-3, with TRBD2 identical over 10 bases. The CDR3 has 16 residues. CDR1 is MNHEY and CDR2 is SVGAGI in the germline V gene. The V and J ends lost 4 bases and 4 bases, in that order; junction bases with no gene match: 8. This chain's CDR3 is CASSFLAGVKADTQYF. Here the CDR3 DNA reads TGTGCCAGCAGTTTTCTAGCGGGGGTTAAGGCAGATACGCAGTATTTT.

The chain recombines TRBV5-1 with TRBJ1-2; D may be TRBD1 (5 bases). The ends were cut back, 6 bases at V and 7 bases at J, with 13 bases in the middle. The CDR3 is made up of 12 amino acids. Germline lookup yields CDR1 SGHRS and CDR2 YFSETQ. CDR3 nucleotide sequence: TGCGCCAGCATCGACAGCCTGGGTGGCTACACCTTC. Amino acid sequence: CASIDSLGGYTF.

The chain recombines TRBV2 with TRBJ2-6; D remains unclear. This CDR3 comprises 15 residues. Trimming took off 6 bases at V and 4 bases at J, with 13 bases between the two ends. The germline gives CDR1 SNHLY, CDR2 FYNNEI. This CDR3 reads CASRLSEGGANVLTF. The DNA of the CDR3 is TGTGCCAGCAGGCTCAGTGAAGGAGGGGCCAACGTCCTGACTTTC. Supplemented by reference TRBV2 and TRBJ2-6, the full variable domain reads EPEVTQTPSHQVTQMGQEVILRCVPISNHLYFYWYRQILGQKVEFLVSFYNNEISEKSEIFDDQFSVERPDGSNFTLKIRSTKLEDSAMYFCASRLSEGGANVLTFGAGSRLTVL.

DNA for the CDR3: TGTGCCAGCAGCACCGGGACAGGGTACGAGCAGTACTTC. Protein: CASSTGTGYEQYF. The rearrangement joins TRBV13 to TRBJ2-7, with 9 positions matching TRBD1. CDR3 length: 13 residues. CDR1 is PRHDT, CDR2 FYEKMQ, per germline (reference sequence). Trimming took 5 bases from V and 4 from J; bases not matched to a gene: 3.

This chain links TRBV15 with TRBJ2-2, with D tentatively TRBD1 (5 bases). The CDR3 sequence is 13 residues long. Between the trimmed V and J ends, which lost 9 bases and 7 bases, there was a span of 15 bases. From germline, CDR1 is LNHNV and CDR2 YYDKDF (reference sequence). The CDR3 DNA reads as TGTGCCACGGCCCAGGGTATTAGCGGGGAGCTGTTTTTT. Translation: CATAQGISGELFF.

The J gene is TRBJ2-3, the V gene TRBV28; 10 bases match TRBD2. V lost 2 bases and J lost 9; bases outside the gene matches: 5. This CDR3 is built from 14 residues. CDR1 and CDR2 from the germline V gene are MDHEN and SYDVKM. The CDR3 is CASSLTSGVRTQYF. The CDR3 coding sequence is TGTGCCAGCAGTTTAACTAGCGGGGTTCGCACGCAGTATTTT.

The CDR3 protein is CASSDTGVGSPLHF. The CDR3 nucleotides are TGTGCCAGCAGCGACACTGGGGTGGGGTCACCCCTCCACTTT. The chain links TRBV7-9 to TRBJ1-6, with D unclear. The ends were cut back, 5 bases at V and 10 bases at J, with 15 bases in the middle. Germline V gene sequence: CDR1 SEHNR, CDR2 FQNEAQ (reference sequence). The CDR3 extends over 14 amino acids.

The rearrangement joins TRBV19 to TRBJ1-5, with a tentative D call TRBD1 (5 bases). The V end was cut by 3 bases, the J end by 7 bases, with 10 bases between. Germline V gene lookup returns CDR1 LNHDA and CDR2 SQIVND (reference sequence). The CDR3 has 13 amino acids. The CDR3 DNA sequence: TGTGCCAGTAGTATCGGGGCAACACAGCCCCAGCATTTT. It encodes CASSIGATQPQHF.

This chain links TRBV10-3 with TRBJ2-2, with D unclear. Germline-derived CDR1 and CDR2 are ENHRY and SYGVKD. V was clipped by 7 bases and J by 6 bases, with 6 bases between them. This CDR3 contains 11 residues. The CDR3 is CAIKNAGELFF. In nucleotides, the CDR3 is TGTGCCATCAAAAATGCCGGGGAGCTGTTTTTT.

The chain joins TRBV19 to TRBJ1-2; the D is unclear. Germline lookup yields CDR1 LNHDA and CDR2 SQIVND (reference sequence). This CDR3 contains 15 residues. Deletions cut 10 bases from V and 3 bases from J, with 21 bases between. The CDR3 here is CATRRTARGDYGYTF. The CDR3 DNA follows: TGTGCCACTAGAAGAACAGCGAGAGGAGACTATGGCTACACCTTC. The full variable domain, with the rest looked up from reference TRBV19 and TRBJ1-2, is DGGITQSPKYLFRKEGQNVTLSCEQNLNHDAMYWYRQDPGQGLRLIYYSQIVNDFQKGDIAEGYSVSREKKESFPLTVTSAQKNPTAFYLCATRRTARGDYGYTFGSGTRLTVV.

This clone is labeled large (0.1 to 1%). The rearrangement uses TRBV19 and TRBJ1-1; D gene unclear. V was shortened by 5 bases and J by 1 base, with 5 bases between the two germline ends. Germline loops: CDR1 LNHDA, CDR2 SQIVND (reference sequence). The CDR3 loop spans 12 amino acids. Written as DNA, the CDR3 is TGTGCCAGTAGTTATCCGAACACTGAAGCTTTCTTT. Its translation is CASSYPNTEAFF. Supplemented by reference TRBV19 and TRBJ1-1, the full variable domain reads DGGITQSPKYLFRKEGQNVTLSCEQNLNHDAMYWYRQDPGQGLRLIYYSQIVNDFQKGDIAEGYSVSREKKESFPLTVTSAQKNPTAFYLCASSYPNTEAFFGQGTRLTVV.

This clone was found a few times. The chain has TRBV7-3 and TRBJ1-6, with 7 nucleotides matching TRBD1. The CDR3 is 13 amino acids. Germline CDR1 SGHTA, CDR2 FQGTGA. With 0 bases clipped from V and 10 bases from J, the junction kept 0 bases outside the gene matches. The DNA of the CDR3 is TGTGCCAGCAGCTTAACAGGGGGCTCACCCCTCCACTTT. Its translation is CASSLTGGSPLHF.

The V call is TRBV6-1, the J call TRBJ2-3; 12 bases align to TRBD2. CDR1 and CDR2 from the germline V gene are MNHNS and SASEGT. The V and J ends lost 2 bases and 2 bases, in that order; junction bases with no gene match: 11. CDR3 length equals 19 residues. The CDR3 reads CASSEYPSGGAGATDTQYF. CDR3 sequence (DNA): TGTGCCAGCAGTGAATATCCTAGCGGGGGGGCCGGTGCCACAGATACGCAGTATTTT.

The chain employs TRBV5-5 and TRBJ2-3; no reliable D call. Germline V gene data show CDR1 as SGHKS and CDR2 as YYEKEE (reference sequence). The ends were cut back, 0 bases at V and 7 bases at J, with 6 bases in the middle. The CDR3 is 12 residues long. The CDR3: CASSLDQYTQYF. Written as DNA, the CDR3 is TGTGCCAGCAGCTTGGACCAATATACGCAGTATTTT.